This T cell receptor (beta chain) derives from a study of early T cells in non-severe SARS-CoV-2 infection. Study in general: Chains from this unsorted whole-blood bulk RNA could not be paired.

This clonotype came up many times. MiXCR, applied by TCRdb to the 5' RACE reads, yields one record per CDR3 protein. This sample carries about 26,000 distinct CDR3 sequences, about 4.5% of them seen once, and the ten largest clones take about 5.6%. This TCR was sampled from an adult who was a healthcare worker with PCR-confirmed SARS-CoV-2 infection or an uninfected control (not recorded which). Sequenced: whole blood.

CDR3 nucleotides: TGTGCCAGCAGTAGGTCCCCAGGGGAACCCTACGAGCAGTACTTC. Protein product: CASSRSPGEPYEQYF. The chain employs TRBV9 and TRBJ2-7; possibly TRBD1 for D (6 bases). Trimming stripped 5 bases from V and 2 bases from J, with 17 bases between. The V gene's germline CDR1 is SGDLS and CDR2 YYNGEE. The CDR3 is made up of 15 amino acids.